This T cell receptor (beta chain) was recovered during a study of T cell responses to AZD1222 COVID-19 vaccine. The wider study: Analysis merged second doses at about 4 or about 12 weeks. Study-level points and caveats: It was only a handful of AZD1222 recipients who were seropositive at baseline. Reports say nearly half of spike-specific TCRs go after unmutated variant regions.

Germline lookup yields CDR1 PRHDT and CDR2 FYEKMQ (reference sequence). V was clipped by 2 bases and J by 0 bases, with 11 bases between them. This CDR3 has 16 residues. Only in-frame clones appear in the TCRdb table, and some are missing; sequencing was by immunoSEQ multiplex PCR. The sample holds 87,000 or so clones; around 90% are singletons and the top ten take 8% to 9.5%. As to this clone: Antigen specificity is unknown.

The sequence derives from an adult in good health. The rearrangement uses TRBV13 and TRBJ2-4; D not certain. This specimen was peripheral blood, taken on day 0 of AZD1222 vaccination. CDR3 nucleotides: TGTGCCAGCAGCTTAAGGCAGATAATAGCCAAAAACATTCAGTACTTC. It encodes CASSLRQIIAKNIQYF.